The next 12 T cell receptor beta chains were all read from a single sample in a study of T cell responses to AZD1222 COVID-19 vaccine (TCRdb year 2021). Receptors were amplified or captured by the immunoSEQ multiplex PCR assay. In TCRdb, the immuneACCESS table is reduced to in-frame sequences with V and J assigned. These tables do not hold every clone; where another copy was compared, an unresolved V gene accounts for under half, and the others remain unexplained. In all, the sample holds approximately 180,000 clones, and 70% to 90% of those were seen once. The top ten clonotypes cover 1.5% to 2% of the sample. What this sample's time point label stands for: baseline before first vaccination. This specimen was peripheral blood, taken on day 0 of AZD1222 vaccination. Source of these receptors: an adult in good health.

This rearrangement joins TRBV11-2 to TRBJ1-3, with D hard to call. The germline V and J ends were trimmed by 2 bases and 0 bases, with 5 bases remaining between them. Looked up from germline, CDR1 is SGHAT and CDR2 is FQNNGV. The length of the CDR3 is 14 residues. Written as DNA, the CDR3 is TGTGCCAGCAGCTTACTCACCTCTGGAAACACCATATATTTT. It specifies CASSLLTSGNTIYF.

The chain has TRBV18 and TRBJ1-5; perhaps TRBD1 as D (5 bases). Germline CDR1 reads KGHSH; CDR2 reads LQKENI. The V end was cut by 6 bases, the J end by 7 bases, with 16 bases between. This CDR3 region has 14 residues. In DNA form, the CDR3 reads TGTGCCAGCTCGCCTTCGGGGGGTGCACAGCCCCAGCATTTT. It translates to CASSPSGGAQPQHF.

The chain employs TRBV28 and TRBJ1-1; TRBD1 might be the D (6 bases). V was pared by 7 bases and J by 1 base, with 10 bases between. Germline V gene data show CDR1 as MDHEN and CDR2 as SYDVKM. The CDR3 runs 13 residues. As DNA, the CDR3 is TGTGCCAGCACCGGACAGAGGAACACTGAAGCTTTCTTT. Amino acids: CASTGQRNTEAFF.

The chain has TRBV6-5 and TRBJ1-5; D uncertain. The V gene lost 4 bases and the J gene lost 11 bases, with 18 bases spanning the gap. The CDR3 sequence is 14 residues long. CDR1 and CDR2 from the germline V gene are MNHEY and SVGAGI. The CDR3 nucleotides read TGTGCCAGCAGTTCCGCACCCCCAGCTGGAGCCCAGCATTTT. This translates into CASSSAPPAGAQHF.

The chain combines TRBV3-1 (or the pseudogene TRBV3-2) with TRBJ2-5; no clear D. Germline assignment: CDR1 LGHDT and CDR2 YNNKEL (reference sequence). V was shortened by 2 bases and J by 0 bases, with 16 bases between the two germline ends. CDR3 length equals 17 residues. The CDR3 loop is CASSQISPDMYQETQYF. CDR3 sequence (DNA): TGTGCCAGCAGCCAAATTAGTCCTGATATGTACCAAGAGACCCAGTACTTC.

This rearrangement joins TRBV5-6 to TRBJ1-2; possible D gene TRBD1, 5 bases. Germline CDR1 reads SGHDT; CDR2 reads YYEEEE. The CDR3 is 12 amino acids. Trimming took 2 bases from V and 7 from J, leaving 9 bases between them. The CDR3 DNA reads TGTGCCAGCAGCTTTTCAGGGCTTGGCTACACCTTC. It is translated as CASSFSGLGYTF.

The CDR3 DNA reads TGTGCCAGCAGCTTAGTCTCTGGGACAGGGGAGGCAGATACGCAGTATTTT. Its translation: CASSLVSGTGEADTQYF. This sequence joins TRBV7-9 and TRBJ2-3; 10 nucleotides match TRBD1. The CDR3 contains 17 residues. Germline lookup yields CDR1 SEHNR and CDR2 FQNEAQ (reference sequence). After removal of 1 base from V and 4 bases from J, the junction contained 8 bases not matched to a gene.

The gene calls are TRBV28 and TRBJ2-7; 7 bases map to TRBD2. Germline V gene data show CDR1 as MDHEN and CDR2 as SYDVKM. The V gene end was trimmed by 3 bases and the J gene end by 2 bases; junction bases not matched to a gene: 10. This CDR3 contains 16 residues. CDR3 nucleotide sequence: TGTGCCAGCAGTTTCCCGATAGCGGGCGCCACCTACGAGCAGTACTTC. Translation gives CASSFPIAGATYEQYF.

CDR3 in amino acids: CASSKDPSGQYF. The CDR3 coding sequence is TGTGCCAGCAGCAAGGACCCATCAGGGCAGTATTTT. The chain uses TRBV7-2 and TRBJ2-3; D is uncertain. There are 12 residues in the CDR3. Germline-derived CDR1 and CDR2 are SGHTA and FQGNSA. V was clipped by 5 bases and J by 11 bases, with 14 bases between them.

The CDR3 reads CARSLRTGKREAFF. The CDR3 coding sequence is TGTGCCAGAAGCTTGAGGACAGGGAAACGTGAAGCTTTCTTT. The rearrangement uses TRBV5-3 and TRBJ1-1, with 8 bases that match TRBD1. TRBV5-3 has ORF status, its function being uncertain. Trimming at V came to 1 base and at J to 7 bases, leaving 6 bases not matched to a gene. The length of the CDR3 is 14 residues.

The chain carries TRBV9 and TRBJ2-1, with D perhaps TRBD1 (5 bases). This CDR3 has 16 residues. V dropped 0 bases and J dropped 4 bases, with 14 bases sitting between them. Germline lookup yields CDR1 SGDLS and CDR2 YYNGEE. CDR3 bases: TGTGCCAGCAGCGTAGTCCCCGAAGGGGCGTACAATGAGCAGTTCTTC. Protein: CASSVVPEGAYNEQFF.

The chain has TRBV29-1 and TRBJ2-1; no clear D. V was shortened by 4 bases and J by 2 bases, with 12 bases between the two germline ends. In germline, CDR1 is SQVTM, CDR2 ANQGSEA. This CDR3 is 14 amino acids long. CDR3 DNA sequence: TGCAGCGTTGTCAGGAGCCCAACCTACAATGAGCAGTTCTTC. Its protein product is CSVVRSPTYNEQFF.